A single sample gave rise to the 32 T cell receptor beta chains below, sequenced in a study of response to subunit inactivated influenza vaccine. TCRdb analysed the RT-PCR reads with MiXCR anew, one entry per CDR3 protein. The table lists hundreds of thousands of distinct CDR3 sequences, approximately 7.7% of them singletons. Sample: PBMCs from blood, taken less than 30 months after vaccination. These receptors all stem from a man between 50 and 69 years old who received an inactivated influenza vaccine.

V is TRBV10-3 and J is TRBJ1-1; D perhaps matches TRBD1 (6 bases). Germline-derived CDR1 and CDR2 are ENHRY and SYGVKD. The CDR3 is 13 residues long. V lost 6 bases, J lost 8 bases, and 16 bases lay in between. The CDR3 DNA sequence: TGTGCCATCAGCCCGGGGGCTGGTGGAGAAGCTTTCTTT. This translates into CAISPGAGGEAFF.

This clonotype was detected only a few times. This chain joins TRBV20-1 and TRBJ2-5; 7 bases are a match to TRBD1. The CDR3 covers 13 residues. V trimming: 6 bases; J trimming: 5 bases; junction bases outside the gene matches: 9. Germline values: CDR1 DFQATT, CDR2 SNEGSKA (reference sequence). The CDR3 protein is CSALDRVGETQYF. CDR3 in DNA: TGCAGTGCCCTAGACAGGGTGGGGGAGACCCAGTACTTC.

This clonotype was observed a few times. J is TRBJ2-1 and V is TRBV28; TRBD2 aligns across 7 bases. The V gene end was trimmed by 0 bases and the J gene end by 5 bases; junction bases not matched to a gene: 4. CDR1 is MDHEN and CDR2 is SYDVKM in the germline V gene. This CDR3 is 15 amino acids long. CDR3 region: CASSLWDGLDNEQFF. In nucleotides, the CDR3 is TGTGCCAGCAGTTTATGGGACGGACTAGACAATGAGCAGTTCTTC. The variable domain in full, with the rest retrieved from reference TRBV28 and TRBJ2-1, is DVKVTQSSRYLVKRTGEKVFLECVQDMDHENMFWYRQDPGLGLRLIYFSYDVKMKEKGDIPEGYSVSREKKERFSLILESASTNQTSMYLCASSLWDGLDNEQFFGPGTRLTVL.

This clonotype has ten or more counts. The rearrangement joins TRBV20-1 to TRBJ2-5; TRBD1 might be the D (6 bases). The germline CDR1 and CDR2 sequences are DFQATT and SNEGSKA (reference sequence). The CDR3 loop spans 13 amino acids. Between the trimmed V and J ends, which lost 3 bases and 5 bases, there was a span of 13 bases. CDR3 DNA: TGCAGTGCTAGTGGACAGCGAGCTGAGACCCAGTACTTC. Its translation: CSASGQRAETQYF.

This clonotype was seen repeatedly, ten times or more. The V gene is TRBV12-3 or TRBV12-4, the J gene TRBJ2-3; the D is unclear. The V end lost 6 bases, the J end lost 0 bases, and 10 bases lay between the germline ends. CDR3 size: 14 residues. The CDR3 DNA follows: TGTGCCAGCAGCACCGGACCTAGCACAGATACGCAGTATTTT. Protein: CASSTGPSTDTQYF.

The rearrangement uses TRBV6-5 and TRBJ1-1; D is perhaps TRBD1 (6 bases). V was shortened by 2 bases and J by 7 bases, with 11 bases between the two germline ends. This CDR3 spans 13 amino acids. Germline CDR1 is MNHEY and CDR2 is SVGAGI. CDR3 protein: CASSYTATGEAFF. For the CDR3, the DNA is TGTGCCAGCAGTTACACAGCGACAGGTGAAGCTTTCTTT.

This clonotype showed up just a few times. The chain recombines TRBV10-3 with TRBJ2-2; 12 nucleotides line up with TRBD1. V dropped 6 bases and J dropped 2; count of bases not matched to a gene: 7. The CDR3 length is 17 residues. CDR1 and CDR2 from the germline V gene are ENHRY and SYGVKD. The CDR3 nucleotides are TGTGCCATCAGCGGAGGGACAGGGGGCTTTAACACCGGGGAGCTGTTTTTT. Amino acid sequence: CAISGGTGGFNTGELFF.

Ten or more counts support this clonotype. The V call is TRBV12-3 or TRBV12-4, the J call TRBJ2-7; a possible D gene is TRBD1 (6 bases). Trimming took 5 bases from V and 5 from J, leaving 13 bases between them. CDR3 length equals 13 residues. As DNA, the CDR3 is TGTGCCAGCAGTCCAGGACAGTTAAACGAGCAGTACTTC. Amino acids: CASSPGQLNEQYF.

This chain's CDR3 is CASSLVSPRSKFSYEQYF. The CDR3 DNA reads as TGTGCCAGCAGCTTAGTGTCACCCCGCTCAAAGTTCTCCTACGAGCAGTACTTC. The chain carries TRBV11-2 and TRBJ2-7; D gene ambiguous. The V gene lost 1 base and the J gene lost 0 bases, with 19 bases spanning the gap. This CDR3 is 18 amino acids long. Germline CDR1 and CDR2: SGHAT and FQNNGV.

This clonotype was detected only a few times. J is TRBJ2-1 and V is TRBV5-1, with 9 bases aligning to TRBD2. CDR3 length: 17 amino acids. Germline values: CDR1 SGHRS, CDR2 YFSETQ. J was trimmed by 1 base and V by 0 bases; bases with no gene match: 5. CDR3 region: CASSLARSGGSYNEQFF. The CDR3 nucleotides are TGCGCCAGCAGCTTGGCCCGAAGCGGGGGGTCCTACAATGAGCAGTTCTTC. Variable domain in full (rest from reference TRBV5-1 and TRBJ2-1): KAGVTQTPRYLIKTRGQQVTLSCSPISGHRSVSWYQQTPGQGLQFLFEYFSETQRNKGNFPGRFSGRQFSNSRSEMNVSTLELGDSALYLCASSLARSGGSYNEQFFGPGTRLTVL.

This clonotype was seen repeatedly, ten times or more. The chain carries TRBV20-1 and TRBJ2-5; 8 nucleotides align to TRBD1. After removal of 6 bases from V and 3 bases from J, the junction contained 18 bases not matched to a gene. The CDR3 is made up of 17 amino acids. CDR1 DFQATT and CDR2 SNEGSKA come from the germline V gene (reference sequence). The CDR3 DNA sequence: TGCAGTGCCGAGCTTCTCACCAGGGGGCGAGAGGAAGAGACCCAGTACTTC. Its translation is CSAELLTRGREEETQYF.

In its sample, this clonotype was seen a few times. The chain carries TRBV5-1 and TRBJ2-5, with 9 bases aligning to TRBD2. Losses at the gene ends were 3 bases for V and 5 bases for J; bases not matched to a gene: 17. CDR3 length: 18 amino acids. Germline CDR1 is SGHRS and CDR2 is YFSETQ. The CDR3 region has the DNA TGCGCCAGCAGCTATCCTTCCGGTCGGCCTAGCGGGGTCGAGACCCAGTACTTC. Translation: CASSYPSGRPSGVETQYF.

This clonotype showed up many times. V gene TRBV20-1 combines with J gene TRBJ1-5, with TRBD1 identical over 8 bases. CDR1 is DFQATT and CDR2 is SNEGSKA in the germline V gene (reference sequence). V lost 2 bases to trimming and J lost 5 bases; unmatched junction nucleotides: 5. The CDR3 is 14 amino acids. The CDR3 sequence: CSARPGQDHQPQHF. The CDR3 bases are TGCAGTGCTAGACCGGGACAGGATCATCAGCCCCAGCATTTT.

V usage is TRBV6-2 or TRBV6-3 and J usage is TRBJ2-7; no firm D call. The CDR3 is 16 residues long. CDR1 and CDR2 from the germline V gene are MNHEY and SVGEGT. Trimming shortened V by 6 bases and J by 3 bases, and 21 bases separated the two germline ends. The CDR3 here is CASRANRAPPFYEQYF. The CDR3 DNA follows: TGTGCCAGCAGAGCAAACCGGGCACCCCCCTTCTACGAGCAGTACTTC.

Here the CDR3 DNA reads TGTGCCACCCACTGGACTGGGGACAGTGCCTACGAGCAGTACTTC. Protein product: CATHWTGDSAYEQYF. The chain couples TRBV28 to TRBJ2-7; 7 bases are a match to TRBD1. The germline CDR1 and CDR2 sequences are MDHEN and SYDVKM. Trimming at V came to 10 bases and at J to 2 bases, leaving 14 bases not matched to a gene. This CDR3 contains 15 residues.

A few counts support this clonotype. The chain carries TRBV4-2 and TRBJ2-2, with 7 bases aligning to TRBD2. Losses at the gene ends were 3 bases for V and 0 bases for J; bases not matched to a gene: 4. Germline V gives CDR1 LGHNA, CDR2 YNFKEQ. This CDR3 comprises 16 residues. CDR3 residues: CASSHSLATNTGELFF. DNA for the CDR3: TGTGCCAGCAGCCACTCACTAGCGACGAACACCGGGGAGCTGTTTTTT.

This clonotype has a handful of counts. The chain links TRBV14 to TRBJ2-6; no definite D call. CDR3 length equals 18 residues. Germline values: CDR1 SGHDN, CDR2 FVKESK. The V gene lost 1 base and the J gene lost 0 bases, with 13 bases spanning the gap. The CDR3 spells CASSQGHPKPSGANVLTF. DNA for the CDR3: TGTGCCAGCAGCCAAGGTCACCCAAAGCCCTCTGGGGCCAACGTCCTGACTTTC.

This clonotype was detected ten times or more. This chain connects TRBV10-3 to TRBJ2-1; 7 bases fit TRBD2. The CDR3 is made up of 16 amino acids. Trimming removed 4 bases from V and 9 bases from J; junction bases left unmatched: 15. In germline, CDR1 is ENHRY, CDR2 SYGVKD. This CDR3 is CAISGRGGRSASEQFF. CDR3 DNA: TGTGCCATCAGTGGCCGGGGCGGGAGATCCGCCAGTGAGCAGTTCTTC.

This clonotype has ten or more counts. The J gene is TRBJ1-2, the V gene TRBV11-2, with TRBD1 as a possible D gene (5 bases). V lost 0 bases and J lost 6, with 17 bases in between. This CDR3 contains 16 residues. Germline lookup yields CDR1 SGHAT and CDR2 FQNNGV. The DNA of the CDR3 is TGTGCCAGCAGCTTAGAGGAAACAGGTTCGAGGAATGGCTACACCTTC. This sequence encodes CASSLEETGSRNGYTF.

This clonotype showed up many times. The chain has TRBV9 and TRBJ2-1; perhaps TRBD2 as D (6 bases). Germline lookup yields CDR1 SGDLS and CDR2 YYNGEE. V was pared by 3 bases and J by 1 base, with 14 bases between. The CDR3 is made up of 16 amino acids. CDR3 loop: CASSGFRDLSYNEQFF. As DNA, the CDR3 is TGTGCCAGCAGCGGCTTCCGGGACTTGTCCTACAATGAGCAGTTCTTC. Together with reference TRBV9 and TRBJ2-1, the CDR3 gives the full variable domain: DSGVTQTPKHLITATGQRVTLRCSPRSGDLSVYWYQQSLDQGLQFLIQYYNGEERAKGNILERFSAQQFPDLHSELNLSSLELGDSALYFCASSGFRDLSYNEQFFGPGTRLTVL.

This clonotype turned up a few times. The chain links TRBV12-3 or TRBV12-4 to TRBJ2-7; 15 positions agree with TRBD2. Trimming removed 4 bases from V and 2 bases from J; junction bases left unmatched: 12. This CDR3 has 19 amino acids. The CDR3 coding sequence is TGTGCCAGCAGTTCTCAACCGGGACTAGCGGGGGGCACACCCTACGAGCAGTACTTC. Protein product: CASSSQPGLAGGTPYEQYF.

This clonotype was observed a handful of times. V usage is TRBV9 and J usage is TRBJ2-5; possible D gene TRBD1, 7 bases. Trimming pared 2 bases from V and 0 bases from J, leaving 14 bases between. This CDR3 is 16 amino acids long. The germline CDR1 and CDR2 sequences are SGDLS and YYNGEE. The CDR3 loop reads CASSVRGDTYQETQYF. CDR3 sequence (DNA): TGTGCCAGCAGCGTCAGGGGGGACACCTACCAAGAGACCCAGTACTTC.

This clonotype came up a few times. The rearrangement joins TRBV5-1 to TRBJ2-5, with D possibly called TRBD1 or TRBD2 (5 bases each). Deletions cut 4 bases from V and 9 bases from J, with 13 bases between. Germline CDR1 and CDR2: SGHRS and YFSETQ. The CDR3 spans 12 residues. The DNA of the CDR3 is TGCGCCAGCAGCCCTTTCGTGGGGGCCCAGTACTTC. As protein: CASSPFVGAQYF.

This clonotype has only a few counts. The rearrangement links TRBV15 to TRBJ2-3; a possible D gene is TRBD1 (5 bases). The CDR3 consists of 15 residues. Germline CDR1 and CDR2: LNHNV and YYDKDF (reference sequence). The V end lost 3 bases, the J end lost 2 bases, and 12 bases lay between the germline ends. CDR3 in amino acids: CATSSGHQVTDTQYF. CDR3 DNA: TGTGCCACCAGCAGCGGACATCAAGTCACAGATACGCAGTATTTT.

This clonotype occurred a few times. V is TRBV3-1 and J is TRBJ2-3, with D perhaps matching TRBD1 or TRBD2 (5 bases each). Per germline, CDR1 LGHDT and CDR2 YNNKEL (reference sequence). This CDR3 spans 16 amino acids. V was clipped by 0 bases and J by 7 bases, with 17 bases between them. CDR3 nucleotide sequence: TGTGCCAGCAGCCAAGATCGCTCGGGACGGAGCTATACGCAGTATTTT. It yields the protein CASSQDRSGRSYTQYF.

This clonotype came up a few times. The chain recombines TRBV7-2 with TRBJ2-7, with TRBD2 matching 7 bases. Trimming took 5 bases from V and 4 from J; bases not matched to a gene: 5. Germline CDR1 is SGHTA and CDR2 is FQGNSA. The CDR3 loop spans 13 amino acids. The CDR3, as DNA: TGTGCCAGCAGCCGAGCGGGAATTTACGAGCAGTACTTC. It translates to CASSRAGIYEQYF.

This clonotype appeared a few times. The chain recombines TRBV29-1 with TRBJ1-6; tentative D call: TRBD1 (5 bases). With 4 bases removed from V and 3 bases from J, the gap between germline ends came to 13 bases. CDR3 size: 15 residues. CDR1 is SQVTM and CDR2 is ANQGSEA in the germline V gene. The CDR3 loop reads CSVVTGDRYNSPLHF. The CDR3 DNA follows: TGCAGCGTTGTCACCGGGGACCGCTATAATTCACCCCTCCACTTT.

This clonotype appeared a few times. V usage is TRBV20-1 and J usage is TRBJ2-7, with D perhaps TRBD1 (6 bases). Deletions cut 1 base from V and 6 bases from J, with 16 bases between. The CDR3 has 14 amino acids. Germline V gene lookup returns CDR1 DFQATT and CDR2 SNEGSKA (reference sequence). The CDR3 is CSARVQGTSGEQYF. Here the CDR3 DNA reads TGCAGTGCTAGAGTGCAGGGGACCTCCGGCGAGCAGTACTTC.

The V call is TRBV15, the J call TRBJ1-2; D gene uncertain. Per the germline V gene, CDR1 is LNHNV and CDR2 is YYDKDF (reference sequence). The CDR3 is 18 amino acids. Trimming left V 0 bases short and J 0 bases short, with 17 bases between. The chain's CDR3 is CATSRDYGRGLANYGYTF. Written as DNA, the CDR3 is TGTGCCACCAGCAGAGATTACGGACGTGGATTAGCTAACTATGGCTACACCTTC.

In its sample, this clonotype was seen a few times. The CDR3 nucleotides read TGCGCCAGCAGCCAAGATCTGGCTCAGCCCCAGCATTTT. This translates into CASSQDLAQPQHF. V usage is TRBV4-3 and J usage is TRBJ1-5, with D hard to call. Germline V gene sequence: CDR1 LGHNA, CDR2 YSLEER. V gave up 0 bases and J gave up 6 bases, with 6 bases separating them. The CDR3 has 13 amino acids.

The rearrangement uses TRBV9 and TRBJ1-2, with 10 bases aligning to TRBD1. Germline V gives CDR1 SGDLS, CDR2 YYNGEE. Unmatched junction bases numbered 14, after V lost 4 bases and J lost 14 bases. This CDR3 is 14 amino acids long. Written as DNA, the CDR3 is TGTGCCAGCAGCCCATCCGGACAGGGGGGACCAAGGACCTTC. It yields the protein CASSPSGQGGPRTF.

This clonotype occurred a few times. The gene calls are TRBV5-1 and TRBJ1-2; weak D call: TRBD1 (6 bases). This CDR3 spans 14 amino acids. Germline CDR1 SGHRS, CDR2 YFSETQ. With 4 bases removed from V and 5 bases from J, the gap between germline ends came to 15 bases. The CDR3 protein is CASSDYREKYGYTF. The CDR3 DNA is TGCGCCAGCAGCGATTACAGGGAAAAGTATGGCTACACCTTC.